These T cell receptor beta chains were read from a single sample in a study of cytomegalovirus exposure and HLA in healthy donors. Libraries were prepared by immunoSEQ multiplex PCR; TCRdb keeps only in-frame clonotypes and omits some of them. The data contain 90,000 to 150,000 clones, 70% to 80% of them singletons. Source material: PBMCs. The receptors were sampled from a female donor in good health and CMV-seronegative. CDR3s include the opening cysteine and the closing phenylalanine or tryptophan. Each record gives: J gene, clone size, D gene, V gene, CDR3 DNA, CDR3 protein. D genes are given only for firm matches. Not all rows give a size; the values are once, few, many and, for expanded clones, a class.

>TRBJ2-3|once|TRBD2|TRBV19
TGTGCCAGTAGCCCTGGGGGGGGAAGTGCAGATACGCAGTATTTT
CASSPGGGSADTQYF
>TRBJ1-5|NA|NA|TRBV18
TGTGCCAGCTCACTCGGTAATCGCAATCAGCCCCAGCATTTT
CASSLGNRNQPQHF
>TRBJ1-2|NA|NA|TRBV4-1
TGCGCCAGCAGCCAAGACCCAGCAGCTAGTTATGGCTACACCTTC
CASSQDPAASYGYTF
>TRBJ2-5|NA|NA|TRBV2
TGTGCCGCCAGCTACAGGGACCAAGAGACCCAGTACTTC
CAASYRDQETQYF
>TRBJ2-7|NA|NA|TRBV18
TGTGCCAGCTCACGGGAGGTGGGGGGAACCTACGAGCAGTACTTC
CASSREVGGTYEQYF
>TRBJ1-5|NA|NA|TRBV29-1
TGCAGCGTAAGACAGGACAATCAGCCCCAGCATTTT
CSVRQDNQPQHF
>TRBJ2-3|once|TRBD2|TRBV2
TGTGCCAGCAGCCAGCGGGGGGCCACAGATACGCAGTATTTT
CASSQRGATDTQYF
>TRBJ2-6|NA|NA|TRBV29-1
TGCAGCGTGGTACAGGCCATCTCTGGGGCCAACGTCCTGACTTTC
CSVVQAISGANVLTF
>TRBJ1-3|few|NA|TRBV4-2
TGTGCCAGCAGCCAAGTCACAGTCTCGGGAAACACCATATATTTT
CASSQVTVSGNTIYF
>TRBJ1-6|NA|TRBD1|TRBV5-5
TGTGCCAGCAGCTTGGCAGGGGGTGGCAGGTTCAATTCACCCCTCCACTTT
CASSLAGGGRFNSPLHF
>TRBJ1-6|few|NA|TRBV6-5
TGTGCCAGCAGTTACTCGAGGCCGGGGAATTCACCCCTCCACTTT
CASSYSRPGNSPLHF
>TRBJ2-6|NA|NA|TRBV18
TGTGCCAGCTCACCGGGGAACAAGGACTACACCACCTCTGGGGCCAACGTCCTGACTTTC
CASSPGNKDYTTSGANVLTF
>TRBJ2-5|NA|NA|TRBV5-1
TGCGCCAGCAGCTTGGTCTCAGGGGTCGGGGAGACCCAGTACTTC
CASSLVSGVGETQYF
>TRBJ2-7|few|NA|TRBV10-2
TGCGCCAGCACCCCAGGCAGCTACGAGCAGTACTTC
CASTPGSYEQYF
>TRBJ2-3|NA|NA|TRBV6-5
TGTGCCAGCAGCCCAGGTCGCACAGATACGCAGTATTTT
CASSPGRTDTQYF
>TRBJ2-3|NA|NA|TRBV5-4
TGTGCCAGCAGCTCCGACTCGTATACGCAGTATTTT
CASSSDSYTQYF
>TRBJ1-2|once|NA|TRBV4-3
TGCGCCAGCAGCCAAGCTTGGGAGTCCTATGGCTACACCTTC
CASSQAWESYGYTF
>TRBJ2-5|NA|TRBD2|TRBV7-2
TGTGCCAGCAGCCAGGCTCTAGCGGGGGGACCGGAGACCCAGTACTTC
CASSQALAGGPETQYF
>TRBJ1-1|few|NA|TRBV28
TGTGCCAGCAGTTTGTTCTGGAGCACTGAAGCTTTCTTT
CASSLFWSTEAFF
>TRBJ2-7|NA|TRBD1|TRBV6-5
TGTGCCAGCCGGGACAGGGTCCCCTACGAGCAGTACTTC
CASRDRVPYEQYF
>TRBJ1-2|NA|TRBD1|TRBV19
TGTGCCAGTAGTAAGCCCGGGACAGCCAATCTCTATGGCTACACCTTC
CASSKPGTANLYGYTF
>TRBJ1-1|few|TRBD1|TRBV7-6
TGTGCCAGCAGCTTAGAGACAGGGGGTAACACTGAAGCTTTCTTT
CASSLETGGNTEAFF
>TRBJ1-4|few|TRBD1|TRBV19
TGTGCCAGTAGTAAGGACAGGGGGCGCGTCGATGAAAAACTGTTTTTT
CASSKDRGRVDEKLFF
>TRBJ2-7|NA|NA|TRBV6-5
TGTGCCAGCAGCCAGCTACCAGGGGTTAACGAGCAGTACTTC
CASSQLPGVNEQYF
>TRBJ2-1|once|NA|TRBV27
TGTGCCAGCAGTCCCCTTTCGGGTTCGGATGAGCAGTTCTTC
CASSPLSGSDEQFF
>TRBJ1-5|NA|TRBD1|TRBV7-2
TGTGCCAGCAGCCCCTGGACAGGGGGCGGCCAGCCCCAGCATTTT
CASSPWTGGGQPQHF
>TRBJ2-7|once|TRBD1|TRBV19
TGTGCCAGTAGTCCGGGACAGGGGGGAGCGTACGAGCAGTACTTC
CASSPGQGGAYEQYF
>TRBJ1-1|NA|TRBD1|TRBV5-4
TGTGCCAGCAGCCCACAGGGGTTGGACACTGAAGCTTTCTTT
CASSPQGLDTEAFF
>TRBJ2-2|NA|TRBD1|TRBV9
TGTGCCAGCAGCGTAGGATGGGACAGGGTGTCCAGGCGAAACACCGGGGAGCTGTTTTTT
CASSVGWDRVSRRNTGELFF
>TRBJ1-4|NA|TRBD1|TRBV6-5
TGTGCCAGCAGTCCGACGACAGGGCTTAATGAAAAACTGTTTTTT
CASSPTTGLNEKLFF
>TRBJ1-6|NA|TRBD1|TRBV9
TGTGCCAGCAGCAGTTGGAGGGGGCCTGGTAATTCACCCCTCCACTTT
CASSSWRGPGNSPLHF
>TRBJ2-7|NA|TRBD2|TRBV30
TGTGCCTCGCGGGGGGCCGAGCAGTACTTC
CASRGAEQYF
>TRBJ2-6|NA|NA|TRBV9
TGTGCCAGCAGCGTAAAGGCAGGAGGAGATGGGGCCAACGTCCTGACTTTC
CASSVKAGGDGANVLTF
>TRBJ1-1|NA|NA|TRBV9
TGTGCCAGCAGCGGGGCAGGGGTATCTGAAGCTTTCTTT
CASSGAGVSEAFF
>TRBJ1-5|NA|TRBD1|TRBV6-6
TGTGCCAGCAAGGGGGCGAGCAATCAGCCCCAGCATTTT
CASKGASNQPQHF
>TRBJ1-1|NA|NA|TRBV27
TGTGCCAGCAGTTTCCAGGGTGGGGCTTTCTTT
CASSFQGGAFF
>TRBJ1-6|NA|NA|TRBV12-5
TGTGCTAGTGCCCCGGGGGGGGTCGGGTCACCCCTCCACTTT
CASAPGGVGSPLHF
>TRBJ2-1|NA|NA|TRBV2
TGTGCCAGCAGTGGAGCGTCGAGCTCCTACAATGAGCAGTTCTTC
CASSGASSSYNEQFF
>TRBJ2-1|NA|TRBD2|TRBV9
TGTGCCAGCAGCGTAGATGGCGGGGGGGTTAATGAGCAGTTCTTC
CASSVDGGGVNEQFF